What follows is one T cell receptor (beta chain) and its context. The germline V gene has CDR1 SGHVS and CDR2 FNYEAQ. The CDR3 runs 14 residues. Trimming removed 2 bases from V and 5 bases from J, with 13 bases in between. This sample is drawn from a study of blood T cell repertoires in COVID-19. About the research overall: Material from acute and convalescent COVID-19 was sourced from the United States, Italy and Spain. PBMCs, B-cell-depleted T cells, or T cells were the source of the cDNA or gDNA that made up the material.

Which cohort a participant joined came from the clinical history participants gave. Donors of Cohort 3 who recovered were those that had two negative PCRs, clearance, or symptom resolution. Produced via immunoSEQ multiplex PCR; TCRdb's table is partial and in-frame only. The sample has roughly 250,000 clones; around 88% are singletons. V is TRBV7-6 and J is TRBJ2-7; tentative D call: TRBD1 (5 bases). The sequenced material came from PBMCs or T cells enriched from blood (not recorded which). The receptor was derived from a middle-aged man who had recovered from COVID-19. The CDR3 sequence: CASSLTLQGNEQYF. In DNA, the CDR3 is TGTGCCAGCAGCTTAACACTTCAGGGAAACGAGCAGTACTTC.